This T cell receptor (beta chain) came from a study of Graves' ophthalmopathy and Graves' hyperthyroidism. Amplifying from RNA transcripts, the study obtained TCR beta CDR3 regions. HTBI primers were used in a first-round RT-PCR, which preceded a second-round multiplex PCR. One entry per CDR3 protein results from TCRdb running MiXCR on the multiplex PCR reads. This sample has 300,000 to 450,000 distinct CDR3 sequences, with roughly a sixth found just once. At least ten counts were recorded for this clonotype. What it binds is not known. The diagnosis was founded upon clinical symptoms, serum thyroxine, TRAb, thyroid ultrasound and orbital computed tomography. CDR1 and CDR2 from the germline V gene are MNHNS and SASEGT. The CDR3 consists of 12 residues. With 5 bases removed from V and 5 bases from J, the gap between germline ends came to 7 bases. Study results and caveats: A 13-signature model separated ophthalmopathy from stable hyperthyroidism, around 90% sensitivity, around 81% specificity. Sensitivity of roughly 71% and specificity of around 72% were achieved by the model that predicted ophthalmopathy progression.

V is TRBV6-1 and J is TRBJ1-5; no clear D gene. This clonotype was obtained from an adult woman with stable Graves' hyperthyroidism. The sequencing sample was made of peripheral blood. CDR3 in DNA: TGTGCCAGCAGTAGCCCTGATCAGCCCCAGCATTTT. The encoded protein is CASSSPDQPQHF.